This T cell receptor beta chain was documented in a study of blood T cell repertoires in COVID-19. Produced via immunoSEQ multiplex PCR; TCRdb's table is partial and in-frame only. The sample holds approximately 88,000 clones; roughly 80% are singletons and the top ten take almost 50%. The germline gives CDR1 LNHNV, CDR2 YYDKDF (reference sequence). CDR3 length: 15 residues. Trimming took off 1 base at V and 0 bases at J, with 10 bases between the two ends. Input material: peripheral blood. The chain uses TRBV15 and TRBJ2-7; no definite D call. This sequence originates from a human donor in a cohort sampled during active COVID-19. The CDR3 loop reads CATSRGGGSSYEQYF. CDR3 sequence (DNA): TGTGCCACCAGCAGAGGTGGCGGATCCTCCTACGAGCAGTACTTC.